Reported below is one TCR beta chain. As yet, its antigen is unknown. The data stem from a study of shared clonotypes between healthy human individuals. Authors' analysis steps: Filtering differed since immunoSEQ provided only junctions, with no quality scores. The protocol was immunoSEQ multiplex PCR, while the TCRdb copy is restricted to in-frame clones and leaves out a portion. V, J and clone size derive from that table, while D and trimming were established from the DNA sequence. The sample includes around 240,000 clones, approximately 65% of them seen just once. The V end was cut by 7 bases, the J end by 2 bases, with 15 bases between. The germline V gene has CDR1 MNHNS and CDR2 SASEGT. The CDR3 has 14 amino acids. The study's findings and limits: Represented diversity, genetic and exposure-history alike, was limited by few donors.

V and J are TRBV6-1 and TRBJ2-7, with D unresolved. The receptor was isolated from a young man in good health. Material: memory CD4+ T cells sorted from blood. The subset: CD45RA-negative fraction. CDR3 loop: CASISSWAAYEQYF. For the CDR3, the DNA is TGTGCCAGCATCTCATCTTGGGCAGCCTACGAGCAGTACTTC.